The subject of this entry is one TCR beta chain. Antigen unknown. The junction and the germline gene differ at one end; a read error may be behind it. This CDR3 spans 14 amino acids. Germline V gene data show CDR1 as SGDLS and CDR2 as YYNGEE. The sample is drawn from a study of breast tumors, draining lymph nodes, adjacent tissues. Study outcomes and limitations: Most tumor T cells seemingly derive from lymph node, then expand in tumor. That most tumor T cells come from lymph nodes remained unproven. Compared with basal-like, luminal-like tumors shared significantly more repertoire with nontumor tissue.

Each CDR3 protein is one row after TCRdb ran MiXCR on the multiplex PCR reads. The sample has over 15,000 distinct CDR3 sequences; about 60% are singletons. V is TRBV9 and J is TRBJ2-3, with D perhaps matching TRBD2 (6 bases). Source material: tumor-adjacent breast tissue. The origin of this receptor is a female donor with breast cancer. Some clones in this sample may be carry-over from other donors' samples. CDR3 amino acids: CASSLGGVKDTQSF. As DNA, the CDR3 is TGTGCCAGCAGCCTGGGGGGAGTTAAAGATACGCAGTCTTTT.